A selection of T cell receptor beta chains follows, all from one sample in a study of blood T cell repertoires in COVID-19. Measured with immunoSEQ multiplex PCR; TCRdb has only the in-frame clones, and not every one. Of about 120,000 clones listed, over 75% are singletons. Sequencing was performed on peripheral blood. Source of these receptors: a man aged 45-60 years with acute or convalescent COVID-19. Each CDR3 is given with its conserved first and last residue. D genes are given only for firm matches. Size tells how often a clone was seen (once, few, many) or the class of an expanded clone, and some rows leave it out.

TGTGCCAGCAGCTTAGTATGGGCTGATGGAAACACCATATATTTT,CASSLVWADGNTIYF,TRBV11-2,.,TRBJ1-3,.
TGCGCCAGCAGTGGGGACACTAACTACAATGAGCAGTTCTTC,CASSGDTNYNEQFF,TRBV5-1,.,TRBJ2-1,.
TGTGCCACCAGCCATACTAGCGGGGCCCCGAATGAGCAGTTCTTC,CATSHTSGAPNEQFF,TRBV15,.,TRBJ2-1,TRBD2
TGTGCCAGCAGTCCGACAGGAAACACCATATATTTT,CASSPTGNTIYF,TRBV12-3/TRBV12-4,once,TRBJ1-3,.
TGTGCCAGCAGCTTCTTTTGGGGGCTGAAGACTGAAGCTTTCTTT,CASSFFWGLKTEAFF,TRBV7-3,few,TRBJ1-1,.
TGTGCCAGCAGTGCGGGGGGCCAGAGCACAGATACGCAGTATTTT,CASSAGGQSTDTQYF,TRBV27,.,TRBJ2-3,TRBD2
TGTGCCAGCGGGCGTCGCAATCAGCCCCAGCATTTT,CASGRRNQPQHF,TRBV12-3/TRBV12-4,.,TRBJ1-5,.
TGTGCCACCAGTGATCCCGGACAGGGGCAAGAGACCCAGTACTTC,CATSDPGQGQETQYF,TRBV24-1,once,TRBJ2-5,TRBD1
TGTGCCAGCAGCAGTAGCGGGCTGAGCTCCTACAATGAGCAGTTCTTC,CASSSSGLSSYNEQFF,TRBV5-4,.,TRBJ2-1,TRBD2
TGCAGTGCTAGCCAAGGGAGCAACAGGGGCGGGGAGACCCAGTACTTC,CSASQGSNRGGETQYF,TRBV29-1,.,TRBJ2-5,TRBD1
TGTGCCTGGAGTGTCGGGGGGAGCACAGATACGCAGTATTTT,CAWSVGGSTDTQYF,TRBV30,once,TRBJ2-3,TRBD2
TGTGCCATCCACACAGGGTCAATGAACACTGAAGCTTTCTTT,CAIHTGSMNTEAFF,TRBV2,.,TRBJ1-1,.
TGTGCCAGCAGTGAAGGCACCCCGGGGGTTAACTATGGCTACACCTTC,CASSEGTPGVNYGYTF,TRBV25-1,.,TRBJ1-2,.
TGTGCCAGCAGCATACAGGGGTTTAGCTCCTACGAGCAGTACTTC,CASSIQGFSSYEQYF,TRBV28,few,TRBJ2-7,TRBD1
TGTGCCAGCAGCCAAGAAACAACAGGGGTCCGGGGCTACACCTTC,CASSQETTGVRGYTF,TRBV4-2,.,TRBJ1-2,TRBD1
TGTGCCAGCAGTCTTGGACAGTTCGATAACTATGGCTACACCTTC,CASSLGQFDNYGYTF,TRBV6-5,.,TRBJ1-2,.
TGTGCCAGCACCAGGGCTGGATCACCCCTCCACTTT,CASTRAGSPLHF,TRBV6-5,.,TRBJ1-6,.
TGTGCCACCAGTGAAGCAGGTTCCAGTACCTACGAGCAGTACTTC,CATSEAGSSTYEQYF,TRBV24-1,.,TRBJ2-7,.
TGCGCCAGCAGTACGACTTTCACAGATACGCAGTATTTT,CASSTTFTDTQYF,TRBV5-1,.,TRBJ2-3,.
TGTGCCAGCAGCTTTCTGGACAGGGATAATTCACCCCTCCACTTT,CASSFLDRDNSPLHF,TRBV7-9,.,TRBJ1-6,TRBD1
TGTGCCAGCACCTCCGGGACAGGGTATGACGAGCAGTACTTC,CASTSGTGYDEQYF,TRBV28,.,TRBJ2-7,TRBD1
TGTGCCAGCAGCTCCACCTACGAGCAGTACTTC,CASSSTYEQYF,TRBV5-6,.,TRBJ2-7,.
TGTGCCAGCAGGCGGGGTCTGGGGGGTGAAGAAAAACTGTTTTTT,CASRRGLGGEEKLFF,TRBV9,.,TRBJ1-4,.
TGTGCCAGCAGTTCGGGGTGGGATGGCTACACCTTC,CASSSGWDGYTF,TRBV28,.,TRBJ1-2,.
TGTGCCAGCAGTCGGACAGGGGCCCCCAATCAGCCCCAGCATTTT,CASSRTGAPNQPQHF,TRBV7-3,.,TRBJ1-5,TRBD1
TGTGCCAGCAGCTTAGGGTCGGTTGCAGGGGAAACTGAAGCTTTCTTT,CASSLGSVAGETEAFF,TRBV7-8,.,TRBJ1-1,.
TGTGCCAGCAGCCAAGGCACAACCGGGTCAGGAGGAGAGACCCAGTACTTC,CASSQGTTGSGGETQYF,TRBV3-1/TRBV3-2,.,TRBJ2-5,.
TGTGCCAGCAGTTTATATCGGGATAGCTCTGGAAACACCATATATTTT,CASSLYRDSSGNTIYF,TRBV28,.,TRBJ1-3,.
TGTGCCATCAGACAGGGGGTTAATCAGCCCCAGCATTTT,CAIRQGVNQPQHF,TRBV10-3,.,TRBJ1-5,TRBD1
TGCGCCAGCAGCTTGTTGGGCAGCGAGCAGTACTTC,CASSLLGSEQYF,TRBV5-1,.,TRBJ2-7,.
TGTGCCAGCAGTTACCGGAGCAATCAGCCCCAGCATTTT,CASSYRSNQPQHF,TRBV6-5,.,TRBJ1-5,.
TGCGCCAGCAGCCCTCACTTAGGCGCGGGGGGGTCCTACGAGCAGTACTTC,CASSPHLGAGGSYEQYF,TRBV4-1,.,TRBJ2-7,TRBD2
TGTGCCAGTAGTCTAACAGAGACCTACGAGCAGTACTTC,CASSLTETYEQYF,TRBV19,once,TRBJ2-7,.
TGTGCCAGCACGGGGGGAGTGGGCAATCAGCCCCAGCATTTT,CASTGGVGNQPQHF,TRBV2,.,TRBJ1-5,.
TGTGCCAGCAGTTCGACTAGCGGGGAGGTCGCAGATACGCAGTATTTT,CASSSTSGEVADTQYF,TRBV6-5,.,TRBJ2-3,TRBD2
TGTGCCAGCAGCTTGTGGCTAGCGGTTAACTCCTACAATGAGCAGTTCTTC,CASSLWLAVNSYNEQFF,TRBV11-2,.,TRBJ2-1,TRBD2
TGTGCCAGCAGTTTTCGGGTCCTAAACACTGAAGCTTTCTTT,CASSFRVLNTEAFF,TRBV28,.,TRBJ1-1,.
TGTGCCAGCAACCCGACAGGGACCCGAAACACCATATATTTT,CASNPTGTRNTIYF,TRBV6-5,few,TRBJ1-3,TRBD1
TGTGCCTGGAGCCGGGGGAGCGGGGGGGCTTTATGGCAGCCCCAGCATTTT,CAWSRGSGGALWQPQHF,TRBV30,once,TRBJ1-5,.
TGTGCCAGCAGCACGAAACCGACAGGGCCCGAGCAGTACTTC,CASSTKPTGPEQYF,TRBV3-1/TRBV3-2,.,TRBJ2-7,TRBD1
TGTGCCAGCAGCTTTACGGACAGGCCTAACTATGGCTACACCTTC,CASSFTDRPNYGYTF,TRBV5-6,.,TRBJ1-2,TRBD1
TGCGCCAGCAGCATGGGGCGGGGCCAAGCAGGCTACACCTTC,CASSMGRGQAGYTF,TRBV5-1,.,TRBJ1-2,.
TGTGCCAGCAGTGCGGGGGGGCCGGCAGATACGCAGTATTTT,CASSAGGPADTQYF,TRBV27,.,TRBJ2-3,TRBD2
TGTGCCAGCACCCGCGACAGGTCGAACACTGAAGCTTTCTTT,CASTRDRSNTEAFF,TRBV6-5,few,TRBJ1-1,.
TGTGCCAGCAGTCGTCCAAGGGGGCAGCCCCAGCATTTT,CASSRPRGQPQHF,TRBV6-4,.,TRBJ1-5,.
TGTGCCAGCAGCCAAGATCGGACTGAACTTGAAGCTTTCTTT,CASSQDRTELEAFF,TRBV4-2,few,TRBJ1-1,.
TGCGCCAGCAGCTACGGAGGGGACTATGGCTACACCTTC,CASSYGGDYGYTF,TRBV5-1,.,TRBJ1-2,.
TGCGCCAGCAGCCTTGGACAGGGGGGTGAAAAACTGTTTTTT,CASSLGQGGEKLFF,TRBV5-1,.,TRBJ1-4,TRBD1
TGTGCCAGCAGCCAAGCGACATCGAAGGTGGACACTGAAGCTTTCTTT,CASSQATSKVDTEAFF,TRBV3-1/TRBV3-2,once,TRBJ1-1,.
TGTGCCAGCAGCGGGACACCCAATCAGCCCCAGCATTTT,CASSGTPNQPQHF,TRBV3-1/TRBV3-2,.,TRBJ1-5,.
TGTGCCAGTAGGAGTGCAGGGGGCGCGTCAGGAAACACCATATATTTT,CASRSAGGASGNTIYF,TRBV19,.,TRBJ1-3,TRBD1